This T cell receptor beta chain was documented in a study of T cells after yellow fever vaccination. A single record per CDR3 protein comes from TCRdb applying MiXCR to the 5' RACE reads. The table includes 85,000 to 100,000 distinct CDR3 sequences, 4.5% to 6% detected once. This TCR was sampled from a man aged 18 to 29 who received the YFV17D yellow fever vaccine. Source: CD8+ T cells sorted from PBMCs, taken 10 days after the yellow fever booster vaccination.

CDR3 in DNA: TGTGCCAGCGGGGCTAGGCCGGATACGCAGTATTTT. Translation: CASGARPDTQYF. The chain links TRBV6-6 to TRBJ2-3, with a tentative D call TRBD1 (5 bases). The CDR3 totals 12 residues. Per germline, CDR1 MNHNY and CDR2 SVGAGI (reference sequence). V shed 8 bases and J shed 6 bases, with 12 bases lying between them.